This T cell receptor beta chain was profiled in a study of blood T cell repertoires in COVID-19. Study overall: Samples of COVID-19 (acute and convalescent) were obtained from the United States, Italy and Spain. The cDNA or gDNA used as material had been derived from T cells, B-cell-depleted T cells, or PBMCs.

In the original workflow: Amplified reference gene primers provided the basis for estimating nucleated cell counts. Sequencing used immunoSEQ multiplex PCR; TCRdb keeps in-frame clones, though not all of them. Clone size and the V and J calls come from that table; the DNA yielded D and trimming. Of about 190,000 clones listed, around nine tenths were seen once; the top ten hold about 1%. The sequence came from a man aged 30 to 39 with acute or convalescent COVID-19. The source material was peripheral blood.

The CDR3 DNA reads as TGCGCCAGCAGCGCGGGCGGACCGAGGCAAGAGACCCAGTACTTC. Protein sequence: CASSAGGPRQETQYF. The chain employs TRBV5-1 and TRBJ2-5, with a tentative D call TRBD2 (5 bases). Per the germline V gene, CDR1 is SGHRS and CDR2 is YFSETQ. V was trimmed by 4 bases and J by 2 bases, leaving 15 bases between them. There are 15 residues in the CDR3.